This TCR beta chain originates from a study of blood T cell repertoires in COVID-19. Study information: Material from acute and convalescent COVID-19 was sourced from the United States, Italy and Spain. T cells, B-cell-depleted T cells, or PBMCs provided the cDNA or gDNA that served as material.

The CDR3 has 15 residues. The ends lost 4 bases at V and 7 bases at J; junction bases unmatched: 4. Germline lookup yields CDR1 SGHDN and CDR2 FVKESK. Authors' processing steps: Nucleated cell counts were estimated from reference gene primer amplification. Measured with immunoSEQ multiplex PCR; TCRdb has only the in-frame clones, and not every one. From that table come the V and J calls and clone size; the DNA was used to work out D and trimming. The sample lists roughly 340,000 clones, about 90% seen once, with under 3.5% in the top ten. The chain is built from TRBV14 and TRBJ1-4, with 12 bases that match TRBD1. The specimen sequenced was peripheral blood. The clonotype was recovered from a woman aged 18-35 years who had recovered from COVID-19. The CDR3 coding sequence is TGTGCCAGCAGCCGGGGACAGGGGGCAGGTGAAAAACTGTTTTTT. Residues: CASSRGQGAGEKLFF.